One and the same sample provided the 8 T cell receptor beta chains below, sequenced in a study of blood T cell repertoires in COVID-19 (dated by TCRdb to about 2020). Library prep was done by the immunoSEQ multiplex PCR assay. Entries here come from immuneACCESS through TCRdb and include only in-frame sequences with V and J called. Some clones fail to appear in such tables; in the studies checked, an unresolved V gene covers under half of the shortfall, and the cause of the remainder is unknown. The sample records approximately 300,000 clones, approximately 81% of which are singletons. The top ten clones comprise about 2% of the sample. What was sequenced was PBMCs or T cells enriched from blood (not recorded which). The source of these receptors is a young woman who had been exposed to COVID-19.

The table lists this clone with a few counts. This rearrangement joins TRBV28 to TRBJ1-3; no reliable D call. CDR3 length: 13 residues. The germline V gene encodes CDR1 MDHEN and CDR2 SYDVKM. Deletions cut 2 bases from V and 8 bases from J, with 10 bases between. The CDR3 reads CASSLESRHTIYF. DNA of the CDR3: TGTGCCAGCAGTTTAGAGTCCCGCCACACCATATATTTT.

The table lists this clone with a count of one. The J gene is TRBJ2-7, the V gene TRBV19; D possibly corresponds to TRBD1 (5 bases). The V end lost 5 bases, the J end lost 0 bases, and 11 bases lay between the germline ends. There are 14 residues in the CDR3. Per germline, CDR1 LNHDA and CDR2 SQIVND (reference sequence). CDR3 residues: CASSARQSSYEQYF. CDR3 DNA sequence: TGTGCCAGTAGTGCCCGACAGAGCTCCTACGAGCAGTACTTC.

This sequence joins TRBV27 and TRBJ1-2, with TRBD1 as a possible D gene (5 bases). CDR1 MNHEY and CDR2 SMNVEV come from the germline V gene (reference sequence). V was cut by 2 bases and J by 7 bases, with 23 bases left in between. This CDR3 comprises 17 residues. CDR3 nucleotide sequence: TGTGCCAGCAGTTTAGTGGGGGGTGTCTCTGTCGACGGTGGCTACACCTTC. Residues: CASSLVGGVSVDGGYTF.

The CDR3 here is CASSRGRMDTQYF. CDR3 in DNA: TGTGCCAGCAGTCGCGGGAGGATGGATACGCAGTATTTT. The gene calls are TRBV12-3 or TRBV12-4 and TRBJ2-3, with 8 bases identical to TRBD2. CDR3 length: 13 residues. Unmatched junction bases numbered 4, after V lost 5 bases and J lost 6 bases.

V gene TRBV7-9 combines with J gene TRBJ2-1; 7 nucleotides match TRBD1. Germline V gives CDR1 SEHNR, CDR2 FQNEAQ (reference sequence). The length of the CDR3 is 13 residues. Unmatched junction bases numbered 6, after V lost 1 base and J lost 12 bases. The CDR3 DNA sequence: TGTGCCAGCAGCTTAGTAACAGGGGATGGGCAGTTCTTC. Translation gives CASSLVTGDGQFF.

This clone has a single count. J is TRBJ2-1 and V is TRBV19, with TRBD2 matching 8 bases. V dropped 5 bases and J dropped 4; count of bases not matched to a gene: 7. The CDR3 is 15 amino acids. CDR1 is LNHDA, CDR2 SQIVND, per germline (reference sequence). Here the CDR3 reads CASSPTLAGYNEQFF. The CDR3 region has the DNA TGTGCCAGTAGTCCAACTCTAGCGGGTTACAATGAGCAGTTCTTC.

The gene calls are TRBV18 and TRBJ1-1; 7 bases agree with TRBD1. The CDR3 is made up of 15 amino acids. Germline lookup yields CDR1 KGHSH and CDR2 LQKENI. The J segment lost 7 bases and the V segment lost 3 bases, leaving 11 bases of the junction unmatched. CDR3 nucleotide sequence: TGTGCCAGCTCACCCGGAGCGGAGGGGGCGGATGAAGCTTTCTTT. Translated, it gives CASSPGAEGADEAFF.

The chain recombines TRBV6-1 with TRBJ2-7, with TRBD2 as a possible D gene (5 bases). This CDR3 has 14 residues. Trimming pared 0 bases from V and 0 bases from J, leaving 6 bases between. In germline, CDR1 is MNHNS, CDR2 SASEGT. Written as DNA, the CDR3 is TGTGCCAGCAGTGAAGCTAGCGCCTCCTACGAGCAGTACTTC. Its protein is CASSEASASYEQYF.